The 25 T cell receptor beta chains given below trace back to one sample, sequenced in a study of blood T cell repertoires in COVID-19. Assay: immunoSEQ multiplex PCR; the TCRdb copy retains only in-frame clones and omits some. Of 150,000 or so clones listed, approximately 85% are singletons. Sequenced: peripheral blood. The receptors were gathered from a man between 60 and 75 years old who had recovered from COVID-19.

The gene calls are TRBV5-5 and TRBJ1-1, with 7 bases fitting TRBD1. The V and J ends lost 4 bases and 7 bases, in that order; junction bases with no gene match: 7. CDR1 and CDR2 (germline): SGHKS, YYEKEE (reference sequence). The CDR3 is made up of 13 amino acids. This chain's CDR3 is CASSLYRGREAFF. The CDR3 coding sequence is TGTGCCAGCAGCCTATACAGGGGCCGTGAAGCTTTCTTT.

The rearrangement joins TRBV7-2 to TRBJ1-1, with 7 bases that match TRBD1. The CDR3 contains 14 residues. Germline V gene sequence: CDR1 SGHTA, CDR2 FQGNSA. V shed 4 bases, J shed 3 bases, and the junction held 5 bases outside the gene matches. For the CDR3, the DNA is TGTGCCAGCAGCTACAGGGGAGGCCACACTGAAGCTTTCTTT. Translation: CASSYRGGHTEAFF.

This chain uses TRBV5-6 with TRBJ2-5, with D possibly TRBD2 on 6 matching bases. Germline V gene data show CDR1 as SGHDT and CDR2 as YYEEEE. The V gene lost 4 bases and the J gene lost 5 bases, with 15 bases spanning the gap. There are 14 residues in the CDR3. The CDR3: CASSPGGAPETQYF. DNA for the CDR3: TGTGCCAGCAGCCCCGGGGGAGCTCCGGAGACCCAGTACTTC.

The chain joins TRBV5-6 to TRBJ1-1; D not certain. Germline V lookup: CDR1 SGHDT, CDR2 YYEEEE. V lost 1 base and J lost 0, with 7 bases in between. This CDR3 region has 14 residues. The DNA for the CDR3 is TGTGCCAGCAGCTTGCAGGCTCTGAACACTGAAGCTTTCTTT. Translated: CASSLQALNTEAFF. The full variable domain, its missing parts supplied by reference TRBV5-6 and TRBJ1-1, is DAGVTQSPTHLIKTRGQQVTLRCSPKSGHDTVSWYQQALGQGPQFIFQYYEEEERQRGNFPDRFSGHQFPNYSSELNVNALLLGDSALYLCASSLQALNTEAFFGQGTRLTVV.

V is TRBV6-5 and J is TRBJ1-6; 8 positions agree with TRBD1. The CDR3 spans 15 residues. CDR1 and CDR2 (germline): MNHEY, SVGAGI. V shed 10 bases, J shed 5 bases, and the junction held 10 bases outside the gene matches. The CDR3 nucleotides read TGTGCCACCAAATGGATGGGACAGGATAATTCACCCCTCCACTTT. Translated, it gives CATKWMGQDNSPLHF.

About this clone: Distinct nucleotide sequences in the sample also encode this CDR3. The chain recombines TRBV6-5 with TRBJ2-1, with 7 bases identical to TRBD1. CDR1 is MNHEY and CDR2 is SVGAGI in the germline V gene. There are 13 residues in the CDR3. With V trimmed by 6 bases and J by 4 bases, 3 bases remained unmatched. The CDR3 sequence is CASSRGQYNEQFF. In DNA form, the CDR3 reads TGTGCCAGCAGCAGGGGACAGTACAATGAGCAGTTCTTC.

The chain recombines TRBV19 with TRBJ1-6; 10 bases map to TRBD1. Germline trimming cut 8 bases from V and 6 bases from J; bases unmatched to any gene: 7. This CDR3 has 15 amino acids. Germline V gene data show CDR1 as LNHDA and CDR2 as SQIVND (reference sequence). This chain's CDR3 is CASGDRDRGNSPLHF. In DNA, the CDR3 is TGTGCCAGTGGGGATAGGGACAGGGGTAATTCACCCCTCCACTTT.

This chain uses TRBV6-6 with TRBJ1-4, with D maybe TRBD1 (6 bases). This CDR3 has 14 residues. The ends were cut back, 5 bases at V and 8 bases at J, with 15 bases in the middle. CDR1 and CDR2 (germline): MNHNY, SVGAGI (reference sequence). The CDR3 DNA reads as TGTGCCAGCAGTACAGGGAGGGGCGAGGAAAAACTGTTTTTT. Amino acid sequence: CASSTGRGEEKLFF.

The CDR3 nucleotides are TGTGCCAGCAGTACAGGGGGGCAGCCCCAGCATTTT. Its protein is CASSTGGQPQHF. The chain combines TRBV6-5 with TRBJ1-5; TRBD1 agrees at 8 bases. V gave up 5 bases and J gave up 7 bases; unmatched junction bases: 1. CDR3 length: 12 residues. In germline, CDR1 is MNHEY, CDR2 SVGAGI.

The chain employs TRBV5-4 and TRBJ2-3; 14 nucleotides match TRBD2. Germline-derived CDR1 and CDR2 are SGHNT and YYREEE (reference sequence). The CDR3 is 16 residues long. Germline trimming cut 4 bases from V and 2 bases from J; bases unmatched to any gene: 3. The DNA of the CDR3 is TGTGCCAGCAGCACGGGACTAGCGGGGGTCACAGATACGCAGTATTTT. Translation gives CASSTGLAGVTDTQYF.

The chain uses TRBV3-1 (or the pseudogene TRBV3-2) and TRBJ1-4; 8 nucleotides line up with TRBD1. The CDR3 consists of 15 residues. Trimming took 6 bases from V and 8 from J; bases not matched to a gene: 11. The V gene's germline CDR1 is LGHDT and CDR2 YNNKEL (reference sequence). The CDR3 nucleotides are TGTGCCAGCAGTCCCCCCGGGACAGGTGGGGAAAAACTGTTTTTT. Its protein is CASSPPGTGGEKLFF.

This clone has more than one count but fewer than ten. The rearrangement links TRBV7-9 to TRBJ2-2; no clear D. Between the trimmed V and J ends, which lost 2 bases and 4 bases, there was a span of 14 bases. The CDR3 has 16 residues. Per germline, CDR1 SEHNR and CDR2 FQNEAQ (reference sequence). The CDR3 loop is CASSLYSPDGTGELFF. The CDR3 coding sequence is TGTGCCAGCAGCTTATATAGTCCCGATGGCACCGGGGAGCTGTTTTTT.

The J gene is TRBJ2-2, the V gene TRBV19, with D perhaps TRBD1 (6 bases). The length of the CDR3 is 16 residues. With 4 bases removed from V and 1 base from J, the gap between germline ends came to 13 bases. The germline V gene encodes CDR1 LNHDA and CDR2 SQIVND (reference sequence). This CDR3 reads CASSTRAGVNTGELFF. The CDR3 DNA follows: TGTGCCAGTAGTACGAGGGCAGGGGTGAACACCGGGGAGCTGTTTTTT.

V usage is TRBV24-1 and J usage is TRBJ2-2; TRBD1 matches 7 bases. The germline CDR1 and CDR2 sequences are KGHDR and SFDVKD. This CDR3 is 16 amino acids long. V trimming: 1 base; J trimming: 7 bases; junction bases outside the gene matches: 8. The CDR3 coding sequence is TGTGCCACCAGTGATTTCCGGACAGGTCTGAACGGGGAGCTGTTTTTT. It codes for CATSDFRTGLNGELFF.

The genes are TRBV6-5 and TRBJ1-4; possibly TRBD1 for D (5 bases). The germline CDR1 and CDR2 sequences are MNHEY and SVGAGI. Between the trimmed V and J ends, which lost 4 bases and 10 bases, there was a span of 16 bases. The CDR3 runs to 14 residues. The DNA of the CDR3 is TGTGCCAGCAGTTCCAGGGTAAATACGGGAAAACTGTTTTTT. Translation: CASSSRVNTGKLFF.

DNA of the CDR3: TGTGCCAGCAGTTACTCACGGGGACAGAAAGGCTACACCTTC. It specifies CASSYSRGQKGYTF. The V and J genes are TRBV6-6 and TRBJ1-2, with 7 positions matching TRBD1. Germline CDR1 MNHNY, CDR2 SVGAGI (reference sequence). This CDR3 is 14 amino acids long. The junction had 6 bases not matched to a gene; V was cut back by 0 bases and J by 8 bases.

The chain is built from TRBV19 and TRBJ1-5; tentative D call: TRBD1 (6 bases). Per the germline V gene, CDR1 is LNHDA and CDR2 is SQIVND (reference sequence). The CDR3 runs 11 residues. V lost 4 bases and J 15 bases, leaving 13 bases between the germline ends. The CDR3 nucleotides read TGTGCCAGTAGTACGACAGGACAGTCGCATTTT. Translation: CASSTTGQSHF. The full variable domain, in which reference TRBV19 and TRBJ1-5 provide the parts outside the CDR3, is DGGITQSPKYLFRKEGQNVTLSCEQNLNHDAMYWYRQDPGQGLRLIYYSQIVNDFQKGDIAEGYSVSREKKESFPLTVTSAQKNPTAFYLCASSTTGQSHFGDGTRLSIL.

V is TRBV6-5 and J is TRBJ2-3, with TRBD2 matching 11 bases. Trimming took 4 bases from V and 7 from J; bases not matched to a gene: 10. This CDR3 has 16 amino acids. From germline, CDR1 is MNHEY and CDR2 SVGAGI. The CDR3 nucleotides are TGTGCCAGCAGTTCCGGTCTTACTAGCGGGGGACATACGCAGTATTTT. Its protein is CASSSGLTSGGHTQYF.

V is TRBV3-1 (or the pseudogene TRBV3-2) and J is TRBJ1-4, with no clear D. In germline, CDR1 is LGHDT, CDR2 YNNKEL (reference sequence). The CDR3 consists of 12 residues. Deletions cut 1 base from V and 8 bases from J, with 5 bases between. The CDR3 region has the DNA TGTGCCAGCAGCCAAGGACTGGAAAAACTGTTTTTT. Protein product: CASSQGLEKLFF.

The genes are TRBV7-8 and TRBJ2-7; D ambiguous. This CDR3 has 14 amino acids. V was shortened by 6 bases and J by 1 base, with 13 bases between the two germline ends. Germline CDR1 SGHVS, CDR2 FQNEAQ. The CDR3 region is CASRLPGQSYEQYF. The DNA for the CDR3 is TGTGCCAGCAGGCTACCGGGTCAATCCTACGAGCAGTACTTC.

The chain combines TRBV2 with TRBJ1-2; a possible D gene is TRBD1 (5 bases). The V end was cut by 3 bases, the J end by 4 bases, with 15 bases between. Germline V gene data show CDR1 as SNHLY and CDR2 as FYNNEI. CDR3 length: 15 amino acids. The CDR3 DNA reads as TGTGCCAGCAGTGAGTCGGGGGTCCGCGGCTATGGCTACACCTTC. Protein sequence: CASSESGVRGYGYTF.

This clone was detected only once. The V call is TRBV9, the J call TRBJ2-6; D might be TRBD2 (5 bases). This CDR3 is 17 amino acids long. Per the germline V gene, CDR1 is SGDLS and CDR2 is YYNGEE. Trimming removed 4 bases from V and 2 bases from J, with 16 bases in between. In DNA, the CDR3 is TGTGCCAGCAGCTTCAACCGAGGGCAGGCTGGGGCCAACGTCCTGACTTTC. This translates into CASSFNRGQAGANVLTF.

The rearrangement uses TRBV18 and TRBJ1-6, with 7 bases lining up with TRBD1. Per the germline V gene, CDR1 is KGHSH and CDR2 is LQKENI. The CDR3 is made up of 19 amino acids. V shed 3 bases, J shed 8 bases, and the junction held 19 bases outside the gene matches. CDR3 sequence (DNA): TGTGCCAGCTCACCCTGGGGATCCGGGACAGCGGGTACCGATTCACCCCTCCACTTT. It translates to CASSPWGSGTAGTDSPLHF.

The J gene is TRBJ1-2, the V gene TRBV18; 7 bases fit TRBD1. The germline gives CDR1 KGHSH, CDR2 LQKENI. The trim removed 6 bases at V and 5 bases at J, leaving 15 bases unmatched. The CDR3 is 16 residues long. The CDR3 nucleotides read TGTGCCAGCTCCCACAACCAACTCCAGGGGGAGTATGGCTACACCTTC. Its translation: CASSHNQLQGEYGYTF. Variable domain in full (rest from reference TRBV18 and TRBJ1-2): NAGVMQNPRHLVRRRGQEARLRCSPMKGHSHVYWYRQLPEEGLKFMVYLQKENIIDESGMPKERFSAEFPKEGPSILRIQQVVRGDSAAYFCASSHNQLQGEYGYTFGSGTRLTVV.

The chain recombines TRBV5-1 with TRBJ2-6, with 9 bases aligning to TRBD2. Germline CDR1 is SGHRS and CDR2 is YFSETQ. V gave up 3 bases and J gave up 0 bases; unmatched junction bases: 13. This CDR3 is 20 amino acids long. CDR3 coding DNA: TGCGCCAGCAGCTCTCGCCTGGGTAGCGGGGGATCCTCTGGGGCCAACGTCCTGACTTTC. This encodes CASSSRLGSGGSSGANVLTF. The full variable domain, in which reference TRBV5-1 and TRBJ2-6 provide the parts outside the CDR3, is KAGVTQTPRYLIKTRGQQVTLSCSPISGHRSVSWYQQTPGQGLQFLFEYFSETQRNKGNFPGRFSGRQFSNSRSEMNVSTLELGDSALYLCASSSRLGSGGSSGANVLTFGAGSRLTVL.